This T cell receptor (beta chain) was identified in a study of cytomegalovirus exposure and HLA in healthy donors. Study results and caveats: Relative to equally common others, HLA-associated TCR beta chains showed greater clonal expansion in a later analysis. TCR beta V segments were, for the most part, productive about 87% or about 30% of the time in an earlier analysis.

The PCR employed 60 Vbeta primers together with 13 Jbeta primers. Assay: immunoSEQ multiplex PCR; the TCRdb copy retains only in-frame clones and omits some. Of under 150,000 clones listed, 70% to 90% are singletons. Only a few counts were recorded for this clone. Its specificity is not known. The CDR3 is 14 amino acids. This receptor was obtained from a woman aged 40 to 50 in good health and CMV-seropositive. V gene TRBV21-1 combines with J gene TRBJ2-5; TRBD2 was called by the table and not checked on the DNA. TRBV21-1 represents a pseudogene. Sequencing was performed on PBMCs. CDR3 in amino acids: CASSKLTEKKTQYF. In nucleotides, the CDR3 is TGTGCCAGCAGCAAATTAACGGAGAAAAAGACCCAGTACTTC.